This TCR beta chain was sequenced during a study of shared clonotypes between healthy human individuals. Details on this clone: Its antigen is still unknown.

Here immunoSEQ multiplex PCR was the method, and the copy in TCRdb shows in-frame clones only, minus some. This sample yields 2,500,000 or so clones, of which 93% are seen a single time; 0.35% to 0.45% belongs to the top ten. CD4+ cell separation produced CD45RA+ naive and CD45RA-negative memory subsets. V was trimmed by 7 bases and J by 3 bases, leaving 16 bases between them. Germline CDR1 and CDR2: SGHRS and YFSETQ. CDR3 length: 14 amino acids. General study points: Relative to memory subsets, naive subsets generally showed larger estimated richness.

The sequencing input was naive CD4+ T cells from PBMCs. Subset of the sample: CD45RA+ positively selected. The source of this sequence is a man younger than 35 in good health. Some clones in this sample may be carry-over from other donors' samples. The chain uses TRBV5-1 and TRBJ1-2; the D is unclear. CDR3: CASSTATADYGYTF. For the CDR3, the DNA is TGCGCCAGCTCCACGGCTACAGCGGACTATGGCTACACCTTC.